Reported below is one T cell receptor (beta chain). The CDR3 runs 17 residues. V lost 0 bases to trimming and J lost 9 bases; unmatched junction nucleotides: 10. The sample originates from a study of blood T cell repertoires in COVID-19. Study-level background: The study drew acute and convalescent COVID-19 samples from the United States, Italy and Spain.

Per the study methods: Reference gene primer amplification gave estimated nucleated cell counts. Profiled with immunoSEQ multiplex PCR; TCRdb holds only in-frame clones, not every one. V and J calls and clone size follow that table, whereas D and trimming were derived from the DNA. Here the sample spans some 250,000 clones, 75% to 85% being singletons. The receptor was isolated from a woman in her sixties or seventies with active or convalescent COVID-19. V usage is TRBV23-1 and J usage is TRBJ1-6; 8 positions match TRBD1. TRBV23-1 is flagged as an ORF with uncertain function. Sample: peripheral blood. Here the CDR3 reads CASSQSRGDRYGSPLHF. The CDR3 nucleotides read TGCGCCAGCAGTCAATCGAGGGGGGACAGGTACGGTTCACCCCTCCACTTT.